These 16 T cell receptor beta chains originate from one sample sequenced in a study of vaccination and CD4 T cells after COVID-19. These receptors have no known antigen. Sequenced with the Oncomine TCR Beta short-read assay was DNA taken from cultured CD4+ T cells. Each CDR3 protein is one row after TCRdb ran MiXCR on the PCR reads. Of about 14,000 distinct CDR3 sequences in the sample, 34% were seen once. Treatment specified: 10-day PBMC culture with coronavirus spike peptide pools or control peptides (ViraFEST assay). What was sequenced was cultured CD4+ T cells from blood. These receptors were collected from a human donor with COVID-19.

The rearrangement uses TRBV7-9 and TRBJ2-7; D gene uncertain. This CDR3 region has 14 residues. The ends were cut back, 3 bases at V and 0 bases at J, with 9 bases in the middle. Germline-derived CDR1 and CDR2 are SEHNR and FQNEAQ (reference sequence). In DNA, the CDR3 is TGTGCCAGCAGCTTTTTCATGACCTCCTACGAGCAGTACTTC. Protein: CASSFFMTSYEQYF. The full variable domain, with the rest looked up from reference TRBV7-9 and TRBJ2-7, is DTGVSQNPRHKITKRGQNVTFRCDPISEHNRLYWYRQTLGQGPEFLTYFQNEAQLEKSRLLSDRFSAERPKGSFSTLEIQRTEQGDSAMYLCASSFFMTSYEQYFGPGTRLTVT.

The chain couples TRBV28 to TRBJ2-7; TRBD1 matches at 8 bases. Germline CDR1 is MDHEN and CDR2 is SYDVKM. Losses at the gene ends were 0 bases for V and 1 base for J; bases not matched to a gene: 14. The CDR3 has 19 amino acids. CDR3 amino acids: CASSLWEGPIGQGSYEQYF. The CDR3 DNA reads as TGTGCCAGCAGTTTATGGGAAGGCCCGATTGGACAGGGATCCTACGAGCAGTACTTC.

This clonotype came up a few times. This CDR3 reads CASSPLGQVSEQYF. DNA of the CDR3: TGTGCCAGCAGCCCCCTAGGACAGGTTAGCGAGCAGTACTTC. The V call is TRBV7-9, the J call TRBJ2-7, with TRBD1 matching 7 bases. This CDR3 contains 14 residues. V lost 5 bases, J lost 6 bases, and 10 bases stayed unmatched. Germline values: CDR1 SEHNR, CDR2 FQNEAQ (reference sequence).

The chain links TRBV12-3 or TRBV12-4 to TRBJ2-7; 9 bases match TRBD1. The CDR3 extends over 14 amino acids. The trim removed 3 bases at V and 2 bases at J, leaving 2 bases unmatched. This CDR3 is CASSFGTGPYEQYF. CDR3 bases: TGTGCCAGCAGTTTTGGGACAGGGCCCTACGAGCAGTACTTC.

In this sample, this clonotype turned up a few times. The V call is TRBV7-2, the J call TRBJ1-6; D is unresolved. The germline V gene has CDR1 SGHTA and CDR2 FQGNSA. The CDR3 runs 14 residues. V lost 1 base to trimming and J lost 11 bases, with 12 bases between them. CDR3 loop: CASSLGVTMAPLHF. CDR3 nucleotides: TGTGCCAGCAGCTTAGGCGTAACTATGGCACCCCTCCACTTT.

This clonotype was counted between two and nine times. This chain joins TRBV30 and TRBJ1-1, with D possibly TRBD1 on 5 matching bases. The V and J ends lost 3 bases and 2 bases respectively, with 7 bases between them. The CDR3 loop spans 12 amino acids. Germline CDR1 reads GTSNPN; CDR2 reads SVGIG (reference sequence). The CDR3: CAWRTANTEAFF. CDR3 nucleotide sequence: TGTGCCTGGAGGACAGCAAACACTGAAGCTTTCTTT. The full variable domain, rest sourced from reference TRBV30 and TRBJ1-1, is SQTIHQWPATLVQPVGSPLSLECTVEGTSNPNLYWYRQAAGRGLQLLFYSVGIGQISSEVPQNLSASRPQDRQFILSSKKLLLSDSGFYLCAWRTANTEAFFGQGTRLTVV.

This clonotype has only a few counts. J is TRBJ2-7 and V is TRBV7-2; TRBD2 matches 11 bases. CDR1 and CDR2 (germline): SGHTA, FQGNSA. With 6 bases clipped from V and 4 bases from J, the junction kept 8 bases outside the gene matches. The CDR3 consists of 15 residues. CDR3: CASRVAGGRGYEQYF. The DNA for the CDR3 is TGTGCCAGCAGGGTAGCGGGGGGGCGGGGTTACGAGCAGTACTTC.

The table lists this clonotype with a few counts. This chain connects TRBV20-1 to TRBJ2-3, with 9 bases matching TRBD2. V trimming: 1 base; J trimming: 1 base; junction bases outside the gene matches: 9. Per the germline V gene, CDR1 is DFQATT and CDR2 is SNEGSKA (reference sequence). The CDR3 spans 17 residues. The CDR3 loop reads CSARVTAGGHRTDTQYF. The CDR3 region has the DNA TGCAGTGCTAGAGTCACCGCGGGGGGGCATCGCACAGATACGCAGTATTTT.

This chain uses TRBV28 with TRBJ2-3; D is ambiguous. V lost 3 bases and J lost 2, with 3 bases in between. Germline CDR1 MDHEN, CDR2 SYDVKM. CDR3 length: 12 residues. Here the CDR3 DNA reads TGTGCCAGCAGTTTGCCCACAGATACGCAGTATTTT. Translation gives CASSLPTDTQYF.

The gene calls are TRBV7-2 and TRBJ1-1; D perhaps matches TRBD1 (6 bases). Germline loops: CDR1 SGHTA, CDR2 FQGNSA. With 5 bases removed from V and 1 base from J, the gap between germline ends came to 14 bases. This CDR3 has 15 amino acids. The CDR3 reads CASSPSTGRNTEAFF. Written as DNA, the CDR3 is TGTGCCAGCAGCCCATCGACAGGTCGGAACACTGAAGCTTTCTTT.

J is TRBJ1-4 and V is TRBV12-3 or TRBV12-4; 7 bases agree with TRBD1. Trimming cost V 6 bases and J 13 bases; bases outside gene matches: 11. The CDR3 spans 13 residues. The CDR3 here is CASRTGQVGPLFF. CDR3 bases: TGTGCCAGCAGGACCGGACAGGTCGGGCCACTGTTTTTT.

By share, this clonotype counts as medium-sized. The V and J genes are TRBV21-1 and TRBJ1-2; TRBD1 is taken as the D call from the table, unchecked against the DNA. TRBV21-1 is an annotated pseudogene. The CDR3 totals 15 residues. CDR3 coding DNA: TGTGCCAGCAGCAAAGACCCCTCAGTTAGGGGTGGCTACACCTTC. Its protein product is CASSKDPSVRGGYTF.

This clonotype appeared once. The chain carries TRBV7-9 and TRBJ1-4; 8 bases agree with TRBD1. This CDR3 has 18 amino acids. With V trimmed by 5 bases and J by 4 bases, 15 bases remained unmatched. Germline V gene lookup returns CDR1 SEHNR and CDR2 FQNEAQ (reference sequence). The chain's CDR3 is CASSPKRTGTVGNEKLFF. The CDR3 DNA reads as TGTGCCAGCAGCCCGAAAAGGACAGGGACGGTGGGTAATGAAAAACTGTTTTTT.

The chain uses TRBV6-5 and TRBJ1-2, with D uncertain. The CDR3 is 16 amino acids. From germline, CDR1 is MNHEY and CDR2 SVGAGI. Trimming cost V 2 bases and J 6 bases, with 19 bases left between them. For the CDR3, the DNA is TGTGCCAGCAGTTACCACGGGTCTAAGGGAGTTAATGGCTACACCTTC. Translation: CASSYHGSKGVNGYTF.

This clonotype was detected a few times. CDR3 region: CASSLWASGGYTDTQYF. The CDR3 DNA follows: TGTGCCAGCAGTTTATGGGCTAGCGGGGGCTACACAGATACGCAGTATTTT. The chain combines TRBV27 with TRBJ2-3; 10 nucleotides match TRBD2. CDR3 length equals 17 residues. Trimming took 1 base from V and 2 from J; bases not matched to a gene: 6. Germline-derived CDR1 and CDR2 are MNHEY and SMNVEV (reference sequence).

V and J are TRBV29-1 and TRBJ1-1; D is ambiguous. V lost 2 bases, J lost 7 bases, and 5 bases lay in between. CDR1 SQVTM and CDR2 ANQGSEA come from the germline V gene. There are 10 residues in the CDR3. The chain's CDR3 is CSVEWCEAFF. CDR3 bases: TGCAGCGTTGAATGGTGTGAAGCTTTCTTT.